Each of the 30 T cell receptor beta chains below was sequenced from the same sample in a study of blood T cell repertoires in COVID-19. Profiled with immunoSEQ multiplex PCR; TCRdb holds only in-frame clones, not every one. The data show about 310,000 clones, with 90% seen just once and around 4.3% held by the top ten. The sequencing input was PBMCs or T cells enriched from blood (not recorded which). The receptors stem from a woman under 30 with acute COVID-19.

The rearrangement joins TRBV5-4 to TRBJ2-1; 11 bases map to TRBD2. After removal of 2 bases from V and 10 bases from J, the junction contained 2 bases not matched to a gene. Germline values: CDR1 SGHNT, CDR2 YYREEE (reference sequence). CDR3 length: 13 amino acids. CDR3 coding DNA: TGTGCCAGCAGCTTTCTAGCGGGAGGCGAGCAGTTCTTC. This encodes CASSFLAGGEQFF.

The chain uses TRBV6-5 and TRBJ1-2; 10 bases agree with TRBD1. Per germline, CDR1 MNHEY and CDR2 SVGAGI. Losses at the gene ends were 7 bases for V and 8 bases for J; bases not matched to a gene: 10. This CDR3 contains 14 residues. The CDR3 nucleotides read TGTGCCAGCATTGCGGGACAGGGGATTTTCGGCTACACCTTC. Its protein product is CASIAGQGIFGYTF.

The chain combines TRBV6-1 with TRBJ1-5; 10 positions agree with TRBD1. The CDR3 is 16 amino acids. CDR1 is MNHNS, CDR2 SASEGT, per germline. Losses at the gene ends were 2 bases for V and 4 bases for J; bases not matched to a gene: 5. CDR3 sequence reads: CASSELPGQGNQPQHF. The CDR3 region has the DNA TGTGCCAGCAGTGAACTACCGGGACAGGGGAATCAGCCCCAGCATTTT.

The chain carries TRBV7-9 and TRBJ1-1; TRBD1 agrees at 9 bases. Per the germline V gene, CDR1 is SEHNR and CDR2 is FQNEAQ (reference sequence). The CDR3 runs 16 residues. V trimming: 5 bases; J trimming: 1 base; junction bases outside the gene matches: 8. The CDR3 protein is CASSPRDRVRNTEAFF. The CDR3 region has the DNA TGTGCCAGCAGCCCCAGGGACAGGGTGAGGAACACTGAAGCTTTCTTT.

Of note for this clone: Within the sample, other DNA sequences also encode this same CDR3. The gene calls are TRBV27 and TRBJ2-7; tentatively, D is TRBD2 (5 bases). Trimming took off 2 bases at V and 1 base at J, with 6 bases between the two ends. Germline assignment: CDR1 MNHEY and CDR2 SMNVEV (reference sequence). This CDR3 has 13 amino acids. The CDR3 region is CASSLGGSYEQYF. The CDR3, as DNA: TGTGCCAGCAGTTTAGGCGGGTCCTACGAGCAGTACTTC.

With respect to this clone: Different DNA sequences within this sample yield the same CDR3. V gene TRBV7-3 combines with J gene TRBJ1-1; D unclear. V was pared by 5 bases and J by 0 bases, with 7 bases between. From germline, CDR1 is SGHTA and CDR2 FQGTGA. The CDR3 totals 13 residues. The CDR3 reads CASSLTVNTEAFF. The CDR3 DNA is TGTGCCAGCAGCCTTACAGTGAACACTGAAGCTTTCTTT.

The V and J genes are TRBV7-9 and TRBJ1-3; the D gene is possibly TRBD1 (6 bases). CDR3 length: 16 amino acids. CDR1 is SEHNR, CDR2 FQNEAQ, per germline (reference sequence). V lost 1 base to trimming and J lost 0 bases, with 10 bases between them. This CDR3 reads CASSLDADSSGNTIYF. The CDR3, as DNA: TGTGCCAGCAGCTTAGATGCGGACAGCTCTGGAAACACCATATATTTT.

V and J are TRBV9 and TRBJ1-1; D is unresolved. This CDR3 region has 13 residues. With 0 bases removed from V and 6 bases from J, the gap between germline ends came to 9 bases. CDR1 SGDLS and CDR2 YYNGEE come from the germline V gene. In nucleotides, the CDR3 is TGTGCCAGCAGCGTAGAAAATCGAGCTGAAGCTTTCTTT. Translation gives CASSVENRAEAFF.

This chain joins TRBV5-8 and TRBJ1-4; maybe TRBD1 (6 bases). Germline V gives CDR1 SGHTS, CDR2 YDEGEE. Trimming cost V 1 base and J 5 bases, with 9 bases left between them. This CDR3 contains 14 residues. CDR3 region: CASSLYRENEKLFF. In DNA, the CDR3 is TGTGCCAGCAGCTTGTACAGGGAAAATGAAAAACTGTTTTTT.

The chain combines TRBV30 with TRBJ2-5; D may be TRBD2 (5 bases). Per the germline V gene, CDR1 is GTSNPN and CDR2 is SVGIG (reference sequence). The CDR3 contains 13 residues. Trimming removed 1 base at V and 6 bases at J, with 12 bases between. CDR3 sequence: CAWSGAIGKTQYF. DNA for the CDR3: TGTGCCTGGAGTGGGGCTATCGGGAAGACCCAGTACTTC.

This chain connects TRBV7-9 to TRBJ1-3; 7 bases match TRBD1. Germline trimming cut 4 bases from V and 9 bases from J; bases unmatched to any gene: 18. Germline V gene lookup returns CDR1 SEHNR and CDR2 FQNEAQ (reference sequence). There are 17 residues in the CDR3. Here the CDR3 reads CASSSQGFRNLEGTIYF. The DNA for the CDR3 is TGTGCCAGCAGCTCACAGGGGTTTCGGAATCTGGAAGGCACCATATATTTT. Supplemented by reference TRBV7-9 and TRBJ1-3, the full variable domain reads DTGVSQNPRHKITKRGQNVTFRCDPISEHNRLYWYRQTLGQGPEFLTYFQNEAQLEKSRLLSDRFSAERPKGSFSTLEIQRTEQGDSAMYLCASSSQGFRNLEGTIYFGEGSWLTVV.

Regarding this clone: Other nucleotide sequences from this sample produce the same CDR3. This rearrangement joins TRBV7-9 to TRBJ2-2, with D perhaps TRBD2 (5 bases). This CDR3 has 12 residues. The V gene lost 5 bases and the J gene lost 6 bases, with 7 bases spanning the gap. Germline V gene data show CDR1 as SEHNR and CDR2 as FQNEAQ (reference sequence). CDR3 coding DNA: TGTGCCAGCAGCCCGGGGTCCGGGGAGCTGTTTTTT. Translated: CASSPGSGELFF. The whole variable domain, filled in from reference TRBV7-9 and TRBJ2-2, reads DTGVSQNPRHKITKRGQNVTFRCDPISEHNRLYWYRQTLGQGPEFLTYFQNEAQLEKSRLLSDRFSAERPKGSFSTLEIQRTEQGDSAMYLCASSPGSGELFFGEGSRLTVL.

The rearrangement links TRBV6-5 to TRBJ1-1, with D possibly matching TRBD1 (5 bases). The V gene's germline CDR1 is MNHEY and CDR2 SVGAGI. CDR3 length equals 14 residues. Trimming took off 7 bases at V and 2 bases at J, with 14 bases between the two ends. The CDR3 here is CASIPTQGNTEAFF. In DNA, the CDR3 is TGTGCCAGCATCCCGACTCAGGGTAACACTGAAGCTTTCTTT.

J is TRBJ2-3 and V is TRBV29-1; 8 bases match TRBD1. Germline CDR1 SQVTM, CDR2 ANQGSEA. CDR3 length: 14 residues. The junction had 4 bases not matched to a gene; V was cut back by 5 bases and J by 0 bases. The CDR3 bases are TGCAGCGTTTCCGACAGGGGAAGCACAGATACGCAGTATTTT. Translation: CSVSDRGSTDTQYF.

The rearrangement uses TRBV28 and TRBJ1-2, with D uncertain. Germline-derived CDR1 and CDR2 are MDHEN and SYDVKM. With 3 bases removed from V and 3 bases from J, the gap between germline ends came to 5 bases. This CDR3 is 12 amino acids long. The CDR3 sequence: CASSFSDYGYTF. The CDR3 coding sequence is TGTGCCAGCAGTTTCTCGGACTATGGCTACACCTTC.

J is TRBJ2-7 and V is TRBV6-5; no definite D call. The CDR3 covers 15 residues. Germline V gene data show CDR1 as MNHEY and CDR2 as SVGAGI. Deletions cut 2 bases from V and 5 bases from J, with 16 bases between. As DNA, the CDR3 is TGTGCCAGCAGTTACACGGGTCCCGGTGGAAACGAGCAGTACTTC. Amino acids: CASSYTGPGGNEQYF.

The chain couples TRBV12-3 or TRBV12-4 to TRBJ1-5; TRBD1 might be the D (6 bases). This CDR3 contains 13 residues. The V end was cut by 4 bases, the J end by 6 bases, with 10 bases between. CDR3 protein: CASSSGQSQPQHF. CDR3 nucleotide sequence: TGTGCCAGCAGTTCTGGACAGAGTCAGCCCCAGCATTTT.

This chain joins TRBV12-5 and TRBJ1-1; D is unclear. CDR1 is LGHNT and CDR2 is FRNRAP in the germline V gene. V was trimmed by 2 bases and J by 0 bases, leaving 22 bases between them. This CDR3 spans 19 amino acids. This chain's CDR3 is CASGLFYPAPEQMNTEAFF. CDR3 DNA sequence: TGTGCTAGTGGTTTGTTTTACCCCGCGCCGGAACAGATGAACACTGAAGCTTTCTTT.

This CDR3 is CASSNPGQVPYEQYF. The DNA of the CDR3 is TGTGCCAGCAGCAATCCGGGACAGGTGCCCTACGAGCAGTACTTC. V and J are TRBV28 and TRBJ2-7; 8 bases agree with TRBD1. The CDR3 spans 15 residues. Per germline, CDR1 MDHEN and CDR2 SYDVKM. Trimming at V came to 6 bases and at J to 2 bases, leaving 9 bases not matched to a gene.

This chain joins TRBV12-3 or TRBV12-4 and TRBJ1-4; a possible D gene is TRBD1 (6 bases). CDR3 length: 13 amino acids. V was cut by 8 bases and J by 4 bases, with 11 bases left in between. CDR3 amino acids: CASPDRLNEKLFF. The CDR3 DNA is TGTGCCAGCCCCGACAGGCTTAATGAAAAACTGTTTTTT.

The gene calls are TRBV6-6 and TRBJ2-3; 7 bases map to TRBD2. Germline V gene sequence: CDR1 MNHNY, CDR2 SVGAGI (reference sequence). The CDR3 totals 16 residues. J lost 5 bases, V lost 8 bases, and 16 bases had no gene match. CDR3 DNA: TGTGCCAGCGCCTCTCCTCGTGGGAGGGCTGGAGATACGCAGTATTTT. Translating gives CASASPRGRAGDTQYF.

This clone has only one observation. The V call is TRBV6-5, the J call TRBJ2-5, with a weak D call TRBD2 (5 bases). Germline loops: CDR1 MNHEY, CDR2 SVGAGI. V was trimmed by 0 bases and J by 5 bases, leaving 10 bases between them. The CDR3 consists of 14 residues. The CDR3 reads CASSYSVGGETQYF. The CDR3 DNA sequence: TGTGCCAGCAGTTACTCTGTGGGCGGGGAGACCCAGTACTTC.

CDR3 bases: TGCAGCGTGGGGCAGGGTGGAACCTACGAGCAGTACTTC. It translates to CSVGQGGTYEQYF. This chain joins TRBV29-1 and TRBJ2-7; D possibly corresponds to TRBD1 (5 bases). The CDR3 runs 13 residues. Looked up from germline, CDR1 is SQVTM and CDR2 is ANQGSEA. The V end lost 6 bases, the J end lost 2 bases, and 14 bases lay between the germline ends.

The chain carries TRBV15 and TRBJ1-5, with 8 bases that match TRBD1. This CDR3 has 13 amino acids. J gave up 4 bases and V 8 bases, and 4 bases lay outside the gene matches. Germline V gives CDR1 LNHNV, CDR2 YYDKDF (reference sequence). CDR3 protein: CATQDRANQPQHF. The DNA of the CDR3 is TGTGCCACCCAGGACAGGGCAAATCAGCCCCAGCATTTT.

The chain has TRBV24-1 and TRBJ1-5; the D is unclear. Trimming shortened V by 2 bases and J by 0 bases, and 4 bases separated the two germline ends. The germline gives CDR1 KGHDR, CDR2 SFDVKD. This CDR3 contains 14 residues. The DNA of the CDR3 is TGTGCCACCAGTGATTACGGTAGCAATCAGCCCCAGCATTTT. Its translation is CATSDYGSNQPQHF.

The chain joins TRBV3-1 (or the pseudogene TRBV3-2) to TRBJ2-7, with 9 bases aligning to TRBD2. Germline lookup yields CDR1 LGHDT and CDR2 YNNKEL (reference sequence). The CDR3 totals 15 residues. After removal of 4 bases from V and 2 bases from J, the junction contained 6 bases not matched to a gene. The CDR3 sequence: CASSPAAGGTYEQYF. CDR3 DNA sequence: TGTGCCAGCAGCCCAGCTGCGGGAGGGACCTACGAGCAGTACTTC.

The CDR3 reads CASSERVYNEQFF. In nucleotides, the CDR3 is TGCGCCAGCAGCGAGCGGGTGTACAATGAGCAGTTCTTC. The rearrangement uses TRBV5-1 and TRBJ2-1; D is perhaps TRBD2 (6 bases). V was trimmed by 4 bases and J by 4 bases, leaving 9 bases between them. CDR1 SGHRS and CDR2 YFSETQ come from the germline V gene. The CDR3 is 13 residues long.

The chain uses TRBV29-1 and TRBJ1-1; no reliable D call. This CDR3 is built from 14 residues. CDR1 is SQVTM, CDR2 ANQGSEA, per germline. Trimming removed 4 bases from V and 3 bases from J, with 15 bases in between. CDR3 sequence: CSVVAGRSDTEAFF. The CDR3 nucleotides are TGCAGCGTTGTTGCAGGACGTAGCGACACTGAAGCTTTCTTT.

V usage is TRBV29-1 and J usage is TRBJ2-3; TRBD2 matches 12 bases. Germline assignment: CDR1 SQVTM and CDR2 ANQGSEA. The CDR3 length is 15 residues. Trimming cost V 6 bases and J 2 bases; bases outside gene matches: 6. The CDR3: CSVAGLAGTTDTQYF. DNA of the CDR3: TGCAGCGTCGCCGGACTAGCGGGGACCACAGATACGCAGTATTTT.

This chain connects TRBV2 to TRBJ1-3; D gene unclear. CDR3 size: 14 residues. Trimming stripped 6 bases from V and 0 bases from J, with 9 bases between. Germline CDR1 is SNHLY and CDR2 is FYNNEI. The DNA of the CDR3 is TGTGCCAGCAGGGAGGAATACTCTGGAAACACCATATATTTT. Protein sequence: CASREEYSGNTIYF.